This TCR beta chain was sequenced for a study of blood T cell repertoires in COVID-19. In the study overall: T cells, B-cell-depleted T cells, or PBMCs supplied cDNA or gDNA.

In the study's own analysis: Estimates of nucleated cell counts were drawn from the amplification of reference gene primers. Method: immunoSEQ multiplex PCR; TCRdb's copy keeps in-frame clones and lacks some. D and trimming come from the DNA, and the V and J calls and clone size come from that table. The sample contains some 240,000 clones, roughly 84% of which appear only once. This clone appeared a single time. Participant reports of clinical history set cohort assignment. Recovered participants had two consecutive negative NP/OP PCR tests, healthcare professional clearance, or symptom resolution. After removal of 5 bases from V and 6 bases from J, the junction contained 6 bases not matched to a gene. This CDR3 has 13 amino acids. Germline CDR1 reads SGHTA; CDR2 reads FQGTGA.

The receptor was derived from a man between 45 and 60 years old who had recovered from COVID-19. Sequencing input: PBMCs or T cells enriched from blood (not recorded which). The chain carries TRBV7-3 and TRBJ1-1, with 7 bases lining up with TRBD1. In nucleotides, the CDR3 is TGTGCCAGCAGCGCGACAGGGACTTCTGAAGCTTTCTTT. Amino acids: CASSATGTSEAFF. The full variable domain, completed using reference TRBV7-3 and TRBJ1-1, is GAGVSQTPSNKVTEKGKYVELRCDPISGHTALYWYRQSLGQGPEFLIYFQGTGAADDSGLPNDRFFAVRPEGSVSTLKIQRTERGDSAVYLCASSATGTSEAFFGQGTRLTVV.